The present entry profiles one T cell receptor beta chain with its context. Seattle's enrolled individuals joined amid active infection and were then monitored longitudinally. These data originate in a study of blood T cell repertoires in COVID-19. Study-wide background: There were acute and convalescent COVID-19 samples, and they came from the United States, Italy and Spain. PBMCs, B-cell-depleted T cells, or T cells provided the cDNA or gDNA that made up the material.

This CDR3 comprises 13 residues. V dropped 4 bases and J dropped 4; count of bases not matched to a gene: 1. Germline-derived CDR1 and CDR2 are SGHTA and FQGNSA. Per the study methods: Estimates of nucleated cell counts were drawn from the amplification of reference gene primers. Clones were sequenced by immunoSEQ multiplex PCR, and TCRdb holds only the in-frame ones, with some missing. Clonal size and the V and J genes are those of that table, whereas D and trimming came from the DNA. Of hundreds of thousands of clones listed, 80% to 90% are singletons. The chain employs TRBV7-2 and TRBJ2-5; 9 bases are shared with TRBD2. This TCR came from a woman in her 70s with COVID-19, enrolled during active disease. The sequenced material came from peripheral blood. CDR3 bases: TGTGCCAGCAGCTGGGGACTAGCAGAGACCCAGTACTTC. It translates to CASSWGLAETQYF.